This TCR beta chain appears in the sequencing data of a study of shared clonotypes between healthy human individuals. Study-wide findings and caveats: What limited the represented genetic and exposure-history diversity was the small number of donors.

Assay: immunoSEQ multiplex PCR; the TCRdb copy retains only in-frame clones and omits some. The sample has approximately 1.4 million clones, 95% to 99% seen once. This clone was counted once. The antigen is not known. With 5 bases removed from V and 8 bases from J, the gap between germline ends came to 25 bases. The CDR3 is 17 residues long. Germline V gene data show CDR1 as SGHAT and CDR2 as FQNNGV. The chain employs TRBV11-2 and TRBJ2-1, with D perhaps TRBD2 (6 bases). The TCR originated in a man younger than 40 in good health. Sequencing used naive CD4+ T cells sorted from blood. Subset noted: CD45RA+ positively selected. CDR3 coding DNA: TGTGCCAGCAGCCCCGATGTGGCGGGACGCAACGCGGATGAGCAGTTCTTC. Encoded protein: CASSPDVAGRNADEQFF. Drawing the rest from reference TRBV11-2 and TRBJ2-1, the complete variable domain is EAGVAQSPRYKIIEKRQSVAFWCNPISGHATLYWYQQILGQGPKLLIQFQNNGVVDDSQLPKDRFSAERLKGVDSTLKIQPAKLEDSAVYLCASSPDVAGRNADEQFFGPGTRLTVL.